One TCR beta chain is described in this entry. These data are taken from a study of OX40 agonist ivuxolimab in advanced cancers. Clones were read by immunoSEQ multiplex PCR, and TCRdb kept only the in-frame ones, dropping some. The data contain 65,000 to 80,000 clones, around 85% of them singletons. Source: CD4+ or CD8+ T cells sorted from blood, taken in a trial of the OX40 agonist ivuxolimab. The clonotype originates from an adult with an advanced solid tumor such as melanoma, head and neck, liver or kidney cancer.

The chain's CDR3 is CASTLQQNQPQHF. CDR3 DNA sequence: TGTGCCAGCACGTTACAGCAGAATCAGCCCCAGCATTTT. The V call is TRBV2, the J call TRBJ1-5; D is unclear. The germline gives CDR1 SNHLY, CDR2 FYNNEI. This CDR3 spans 13 amino acids. Trimming took 7 bases from V and 4 from J, leaving 11 bases between them.